A single sample gave rise to the 9 T cell receptor beta chains below, sequenced in a study of blood T cell repertoires in COVID-19. Using immunoSEQ multiplex PCR, the repertoire was profiled, and TCRdb retains in-frame clones only, with some absent. The sample records 200,000 to 250,000 clones, around 78% being singletons. The material sequenced was peripheral blood. The receptor set was obtained from a woman in her seventies with active or convalescent COVID-19.

This chain uses TRBV12-3 or TRBV12-4 with TRBJ2-2; 9 positions agree with TRBD2. Trimming removed 6 bases from V and 9 bases from J; junction bases left unmatched: 5. This CDR3 contains 13 residues. The CDR3 loop reads CASSYSGSRELFF. In DNA form, the CDR3 reads TGTGCCAGCAGCTATAGCGGGAGCCGGGAGCTGTTTTTT.

The chain employs TRBV19 and TRBJ2-5; TRBD2 aligns across 8 bases. In germline, CDR1 is LNHDA, CDR2 SQIVND (reference sequence). V gave up 3 bases and J gave up 5 bases; unmatched junction bases: 14. This CDR3 comprises 17 residues. CDR3 amino acids: CASSMEAGDPPGETQYF. CDR3 nucleotide sequence: TGTGCCAGTAGTATGGAAGCGGGGGACCCGCCGGGGGAGACCCAGTACTTC. Looking up the rest from reference TRBV19 and TRBJ2-5 gives the full variable domain: DGGITQSPKYLFRKEGQNVTLSCEQNLNHDAMYWYRQDPGQGLRLIYYSQIVNDFQKGDIAEGYSVSREKKESFPLTVTSAQKNPTAFYLCASSMEAGDPPGETQYFGPGTRLLVL.

The chain carries TRBV11-2 and TRBJ2-2, with D uncertain. V lost 1 base to trimming and J lost 9 bases, with 9 bases between them. This CDR3 region has 13 residues. Per the germline V gene, CDR1 is SGHAT and CDR2 is FQNNGV. The CDR3 region has the DNA TGTGCCAGCAGCTTAGGAGGTGTACGGGAGCTGTTTTTT. Protein product: CASSLGGVRELFF.

This sequence joins TRBV6-1 and TRBJ2-1, with D possibly being TRBD1 (6 bases). The CDR3 is 17 residues long. Trimming took 3 bases from V and 7 from J, leaving 22 bases between them. Germline-derived CDR1 and CDR2 are MNHNS and SASEGT. CDR3 protein: CASSEASAGGRGNEQFF. The CDR3 DNA reads as TGTGCCAGCAGTGAGGCAAGCGCTGGGGGCAGGGGAAATGAGCAGTTCTTC.

This clone was counted once. CDR3 region: CASSSPQGGHQPQHF. The DNA for the CDR3 is TGTGCCAGCAGTTCTCCCCAGGGGGGACATCAGCCCCAGCATTTT. The chain uses TRBV28 and TRBJ1-5, with 7 nucleotides matching TRBD1. The germline V gene has CDR1 MDHEN and CDR2 SYDVKM. V lost 4 bases to trimming and J lost 5 bases; unmatched junction nucleotides: 8. The CDR3 loop spans 15 amino acids.

The chain employs TRBV7-2 and TRBJ1-1; tentative D call: TRBD1 (5 bases). CDR3 size: 14 residues. From germline, CDR1 is SGHTA and CDR2 FQGNSA. The V end lost 3 bases, the J end lost 4 bases, and 12 bases lay between the germline ends. As DNA, the CDR3 is TGTGCCAGCAGCTTTTCCAGGGTAGGCACTGAAGCTTTCTTT. Its protein product is CASSFSRVGTEAFF.

In its sample, this clone was seen a few times. V and J are TRBV3-1 (or the pseudogene TRBV3-2) and TRBJ1-1, with unresolved D. Looked up from germline, CDR1 is LGHDT and CDR2 is YNNKEL (reference sequence). V lost 2 bases and J 1 base, leaving 8 bases between the germline ends. The CDR3 has 14 amino acids. For the CDR3, the DNA is TGTGCCAGCAGCCAATTAGACAAGAACACTGAAGCTTTCTTT. This translates into CASSQLDKNTEAFF.

The V gene is TRBV7-9, the J gene TRBJ2-1; 7 bases fit TRBD1. CDR1 is SEHNR and CDR2 is FQNEAQ in the germline V gene (reference sequence). The CDR3 runs to 16 residues. Trimming at V came to 0 bases and at J to 6 bases, leaving 8 bases not matched to a gene. The CDR3: CASSLAGGLGVNEQFF. The CDR3 DNA is TGTGCCAGCAGCTTAGCAGGGGGCCTGGGAGTCAATGAGCAGTTCTTC.

The V call is TRBV11-3, the J call TRBJ2-3, with 14 bases that match TRBD2. Germline assignment: CDR1 SGHNT and CDR2 YENEEA. CDR3 length: 15 amino acids. V lost 5 bases to trimming and J lost 5 bases; unmatched junction nucleotides: 3. Here the CDR3 DNA reads TGTGCCAGCAGCCGACTAGCGGGGGGGCAAGATACGCAGTATTTT. It encodes CASSRLAGGQDTQYF.